These 5 T cell receptor beta chains share one sample of origin, sequenced in a study of OX40 agonist ivuxolimab in advanced cancers. This table comes from immunoSEQ multiplex PCR, and its TCRdb copy is limited to in-frame clones, with some not included. This table holds nearly 45,000 clones, roughly 90% found once. Sequencing used CD4+ or CD8+ T cells sorted from blood, obtained in a trial of the OX40 agonist ivuxolimab. Receptors originate from an adult with an advanced solid tumor such as melanoma, head and neck, liver or kidney cancer.

This clone appeared once. The chain recombines TRBV6-5 with TRBJ2-7, with TRBD2 identical over 13 bases. The CDR3 loop spans 15 amino acids. Germline trimming cut 8 bases from V and 5 bases from J; bases unmatched to any gene: 9. Looked up from germline, CDR1 is MNHEY and CDR2 is SVGAGI. The CDR3 spells CASSYGTSGIDEQYF. CDR3 sequence (DNA): TGTGCCAGCTCCTACGGGACTAGCGGGATCGACGAGCAGTACTTC.

The chain links TRBV27 to TRBJ2-7, with D maybe TRBD1 (5 bases). The V and J ends lost 3 bases and 2 bases respectively, with 8 bases between them. The CDR3 has 13 residues. Germline V CDR1 and CDR2: MNHEY, SMNVEV (reference sequence). CDR3 sequence reads: CASSLTATYEQYF. In nucleotides, the CDR3 is TGTGCCAGCAGTTTGACAGCCACCTACGAGCAGTACTTC.

The chain has TRBV4-2 and TRBJ2-2, with D maybe TRBD2 (5 bases). Germline-derived CDR1 and CDR2 are LGHNA and YNFKEQ. V lost 3 bases, J lost 0 bases, and 14 bases lay in between. The CDR3 spans 17 residues. The CDR3 protein is CASSHQEVATNTGELFF. CDR3 in DNA: TGTGCCAGCAGCCACCAAGAGGTAGCGACGAACACCGGGGAGCTGTTTTTT.

V is TRBV6-5 and J is TRBJ2-5, with D uncertain. This CDR3 comprises 11 residues. The germline gives CDR1 MNHEY, CDR2 SVGAGI. V was trimmed by 4 bases and J by 2 bases, leaving 2 bases between them. The CDR3 DNA follows: TGTGCCAGCAGTTCACAAGAGACCCAGTACTTC. This translates into CASSSQETQYF.

The V gene is TRBV4-1, the J gene TRBJ1-5; D is unclear. V lost 0 bases and J lost 2, with 5 bases in between. Germline loops: CDR1 MGHRA, CDR2 YSYEKL. This CDR3 comprises 14 residues. In nucleotides, the CDR3 is TGCGCCAGCAGCCAAGATCGACGCAATCAGCCCCAGCATTTT. It translates to CASSQDRRNQPQHF.